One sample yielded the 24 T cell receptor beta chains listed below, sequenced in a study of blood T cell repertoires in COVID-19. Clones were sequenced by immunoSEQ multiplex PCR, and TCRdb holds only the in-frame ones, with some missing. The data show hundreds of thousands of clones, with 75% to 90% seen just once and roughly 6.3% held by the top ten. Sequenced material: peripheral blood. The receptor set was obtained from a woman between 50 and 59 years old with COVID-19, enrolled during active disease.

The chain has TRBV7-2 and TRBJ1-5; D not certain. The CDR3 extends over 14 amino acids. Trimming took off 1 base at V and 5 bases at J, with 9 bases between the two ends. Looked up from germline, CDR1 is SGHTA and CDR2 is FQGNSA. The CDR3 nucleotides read TGTGCCAGCAGCTTAGTGCCGGGTTATCAGCCCCAGCATTTT. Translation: CASSLVPGYQPQHF. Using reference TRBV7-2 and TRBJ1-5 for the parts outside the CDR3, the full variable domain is GAGVSQSPSNKVTEKGKDVELRCDPISGHTALYWYRQSLGQGLEFLIYFQGNSAPDKSGLPSDRFSAERTGGSVSTLTIQRTQQEDSAVYLCASSLVPGYQPQHFGDGTRLSIL.

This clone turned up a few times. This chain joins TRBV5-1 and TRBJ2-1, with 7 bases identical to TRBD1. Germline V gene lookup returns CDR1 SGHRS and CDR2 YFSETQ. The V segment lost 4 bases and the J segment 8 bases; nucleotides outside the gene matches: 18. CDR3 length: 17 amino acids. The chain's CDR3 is CASSPRGNLLVSHEQFF. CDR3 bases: TGCGCCAGCAGCCCCAGGGGGAACTTACTAGTTTCCCATGAGCAGTTCTTC.

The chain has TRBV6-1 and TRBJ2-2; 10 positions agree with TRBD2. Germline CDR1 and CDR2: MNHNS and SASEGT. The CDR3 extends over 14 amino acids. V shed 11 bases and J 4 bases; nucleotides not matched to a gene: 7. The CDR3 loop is CAGSGRTGTGELFF. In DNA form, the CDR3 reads TGTGCCGGTAGCGGGAGGACCGGCACCGGGGAGCTGTTTTTT.

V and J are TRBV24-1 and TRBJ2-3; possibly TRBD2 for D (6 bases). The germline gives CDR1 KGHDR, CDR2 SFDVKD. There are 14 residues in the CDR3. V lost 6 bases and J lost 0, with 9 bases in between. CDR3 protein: CATSSGLSTDTQYF. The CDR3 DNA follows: TGTGCCACCAGTTCGGGACTGAGCACAGATACGCAGTATTTT.

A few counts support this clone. This CDR3 reads CASSMLDRTRNTIYF. The CDR3 nucleotides are TGTGCCAGCAGCATGCTGGACAGGACTCGGAACACCATATATTTT. The chain employs TRBV7-2 and TRBJ1-3; 7 nucleotides agree with TRBD1. Germline CDR1 and CDR2: SGHTA and FQGNSA. The CDR3 is 15 amino acids. The V and J ends lost 5 bases and 7 bases, in that order; junction bases with no gene match: 11.

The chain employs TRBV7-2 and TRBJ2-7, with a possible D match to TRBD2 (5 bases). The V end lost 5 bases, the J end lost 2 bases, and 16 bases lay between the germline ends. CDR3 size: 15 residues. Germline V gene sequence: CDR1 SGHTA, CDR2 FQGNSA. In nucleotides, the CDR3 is TGTGCCAGCAGCACGAGGAAGTCGAGGGCCTACGAGCAGTACTTC. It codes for CASSTRKSRAYEQYF.

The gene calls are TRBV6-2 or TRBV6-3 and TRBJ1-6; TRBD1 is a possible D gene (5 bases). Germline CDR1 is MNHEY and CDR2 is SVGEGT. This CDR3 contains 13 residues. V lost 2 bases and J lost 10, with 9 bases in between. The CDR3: CASSYQGYSPLHF. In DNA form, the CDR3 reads TGTGCCAGCAGTTACCAGGGCTACTCACCCCTCCACTTT.

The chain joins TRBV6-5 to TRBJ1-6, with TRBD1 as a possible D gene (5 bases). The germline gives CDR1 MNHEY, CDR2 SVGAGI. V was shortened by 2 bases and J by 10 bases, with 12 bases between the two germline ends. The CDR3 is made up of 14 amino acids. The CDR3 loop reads CASSYDSTGSPLHF. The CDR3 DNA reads TGTGCCAGCAGTTACGACAGTACTGGCTCACCCCTCCACTTT.

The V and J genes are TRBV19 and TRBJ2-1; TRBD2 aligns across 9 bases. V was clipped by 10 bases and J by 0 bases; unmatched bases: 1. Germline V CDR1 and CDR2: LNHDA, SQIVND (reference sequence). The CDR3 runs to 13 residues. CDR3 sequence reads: CAISGSSYNEQFF. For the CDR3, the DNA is TGTGCCATTAGCGGGAGCTCCTACAATGAGCAGTTCTTC.

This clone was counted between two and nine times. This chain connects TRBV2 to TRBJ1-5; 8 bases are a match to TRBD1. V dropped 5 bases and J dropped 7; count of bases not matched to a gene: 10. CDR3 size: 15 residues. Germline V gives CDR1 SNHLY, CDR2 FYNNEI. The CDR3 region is CASSSRTGWSQPQHF. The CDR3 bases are TGTGCCAGCAGTTCCCGGACAGGGTGGTCGCAGCCCCAGCATTTT.

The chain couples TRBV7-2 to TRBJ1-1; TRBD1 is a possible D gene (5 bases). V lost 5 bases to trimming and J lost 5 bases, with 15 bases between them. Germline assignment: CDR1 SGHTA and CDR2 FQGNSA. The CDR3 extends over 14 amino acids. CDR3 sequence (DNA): TGTGCCAGCAGCCTAGAACCAGGGCTAACTGAAGCTTTCTTT. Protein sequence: CASSLEPGLTEAFF. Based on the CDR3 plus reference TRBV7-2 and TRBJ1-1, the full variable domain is GAGVSQSPSNKVTEKGKDVELRCDPISGHTALYWYRQSLGQGLEFLIYFQGNSAPDKSGLPSDRFSAERTGGSVSTLTIQRTQQEDSAVYLCASSLEPGLTEAFFGQGTRLTVV.

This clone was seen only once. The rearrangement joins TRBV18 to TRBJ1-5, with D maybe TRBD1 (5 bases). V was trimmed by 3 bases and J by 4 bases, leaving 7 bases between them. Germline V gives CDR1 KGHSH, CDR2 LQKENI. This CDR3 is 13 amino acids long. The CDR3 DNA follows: TGTGCCAGCTCACCCGACAGAAATCAGCCCCAGCATTTT. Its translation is CASSPDRNQPQHF.

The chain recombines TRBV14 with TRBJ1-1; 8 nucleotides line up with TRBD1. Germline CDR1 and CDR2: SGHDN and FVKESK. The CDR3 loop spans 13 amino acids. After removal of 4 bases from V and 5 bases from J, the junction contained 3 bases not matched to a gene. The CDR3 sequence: CASSRNRGTEAFF. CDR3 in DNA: TGTGCCAGCAGCCGAAACAGGGGGACTGAAGCTTTCTTT.

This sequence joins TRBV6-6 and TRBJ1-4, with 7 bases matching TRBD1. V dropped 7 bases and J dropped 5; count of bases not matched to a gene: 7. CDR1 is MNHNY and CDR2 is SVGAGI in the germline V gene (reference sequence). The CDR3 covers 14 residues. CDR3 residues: CASITTGVNEKLFF. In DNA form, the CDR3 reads TGTGCCAGCATCACAACAGGGGTCAATGAAAAACTGTTTTTT.

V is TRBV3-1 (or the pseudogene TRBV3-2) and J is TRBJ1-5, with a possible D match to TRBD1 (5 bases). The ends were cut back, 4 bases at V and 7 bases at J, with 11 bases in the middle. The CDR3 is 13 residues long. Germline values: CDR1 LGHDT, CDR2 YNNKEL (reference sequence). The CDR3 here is CASSRGGDQPQHF. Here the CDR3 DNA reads TGTGCCAGCAGCCGGGGAGGGGACCAGCCCCAGCATTTT.

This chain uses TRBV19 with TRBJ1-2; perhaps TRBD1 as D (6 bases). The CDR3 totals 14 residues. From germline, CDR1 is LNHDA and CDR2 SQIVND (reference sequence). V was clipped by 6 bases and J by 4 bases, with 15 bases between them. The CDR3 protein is CASSLSGTFYGYTF. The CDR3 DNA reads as TGTGCCAGTAGCCTATCCGGGACATTCTATGGCTACACCTTC. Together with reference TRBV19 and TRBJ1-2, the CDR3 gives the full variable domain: DGGITQSPKYLFRKEGQNVTLSCEQNLNHDAMYWYRQDPGQGLRLIYYSQIVNDFQKGDIAEGYSVSREKKESFPLTVTSAQKNPTAFYLCASSLSGTFYGYTFGSGTRLTVV.

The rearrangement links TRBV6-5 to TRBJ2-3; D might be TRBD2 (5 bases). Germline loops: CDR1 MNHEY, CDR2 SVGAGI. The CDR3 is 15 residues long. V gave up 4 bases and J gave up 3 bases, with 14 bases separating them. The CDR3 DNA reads TGTGCCAGCAGTTGGAGAGCGGCCGAGACAGATACGCAGTATTTT. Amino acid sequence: CASSWRAAETDTQYF.

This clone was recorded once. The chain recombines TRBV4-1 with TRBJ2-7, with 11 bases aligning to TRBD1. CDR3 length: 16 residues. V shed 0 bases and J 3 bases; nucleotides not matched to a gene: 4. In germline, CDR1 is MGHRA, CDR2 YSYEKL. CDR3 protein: CASSQDVGTGGYEQYF. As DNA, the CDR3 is TGCGCCAGCAGCCAAGATGTCGGGACAGGGGGCTACGAGCAGTACTTC.

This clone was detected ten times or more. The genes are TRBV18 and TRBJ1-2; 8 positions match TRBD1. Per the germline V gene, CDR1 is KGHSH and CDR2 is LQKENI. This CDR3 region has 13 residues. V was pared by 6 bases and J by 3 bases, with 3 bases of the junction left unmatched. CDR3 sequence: CASSLTGDYGYTF. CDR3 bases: TGTGCCAGCTCCCTGACAGGGGACTATGGCTACACCTTC.

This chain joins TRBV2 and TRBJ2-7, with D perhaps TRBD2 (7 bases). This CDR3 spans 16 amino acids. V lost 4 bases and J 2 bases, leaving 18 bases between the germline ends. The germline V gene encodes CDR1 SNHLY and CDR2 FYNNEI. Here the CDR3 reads CASSVGGAEDTYEQYF. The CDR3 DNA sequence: TGTGCCAGCAGTGTTGGGGGGGCGGAGGATACCTACGAGCAGTACTTC.

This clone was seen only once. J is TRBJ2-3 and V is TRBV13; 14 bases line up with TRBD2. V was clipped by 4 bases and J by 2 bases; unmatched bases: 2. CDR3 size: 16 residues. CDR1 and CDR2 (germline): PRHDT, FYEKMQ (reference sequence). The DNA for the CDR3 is TGTGCCAGCAGCTCGGGACTAGCGGGGGTCACAGATACGCAGTATTTT. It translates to CASSSGLAGVTDTQYF.

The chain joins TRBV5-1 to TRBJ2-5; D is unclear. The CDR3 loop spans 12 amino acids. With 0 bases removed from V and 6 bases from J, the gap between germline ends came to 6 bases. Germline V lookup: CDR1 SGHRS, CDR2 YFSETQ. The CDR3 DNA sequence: TGCGCCAGCAGCTTGGCCCGTCAGACCCAGTACTTC. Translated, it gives CASSLARQTQYF.

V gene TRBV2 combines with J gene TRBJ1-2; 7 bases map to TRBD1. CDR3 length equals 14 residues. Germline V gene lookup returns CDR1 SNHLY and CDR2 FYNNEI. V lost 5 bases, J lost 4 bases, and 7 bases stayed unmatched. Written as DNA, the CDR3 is TGTGCCAGCAGTTCAACCGACAGGGTCTATGGCTACACCTTC. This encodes CASSSTDRVYGYTF.

CDR3 bases: TGTGCCAGCAGTACATGGGAGTTAAGCTCCTACGAGCAGTACTTC. It translates to CASSTWELSSYEQYF. The chain is built from TRBV7-2 and TRBJ2-7; D might be TRBD2 (5 bases). This CDR3 has 15 residues. The germline CDR1 and CDR2 sequences are SGHTA and FQGNSA. V was pared by 6 bases and J by 0 bases, with 15 bases between.